This is a list of T cell receptor beta chains from one sample in a study of blood T cell repertoires in COVID-19. Assay used: immunoSEQ multiplex PCR; TCRdb lists only in-frame clones, some missing. The sample holds over 200,000 clones, around 80% seen once. The sample taken for sequencing was peripheral blood. These receptors came from an elderly woman with COVID-19, enrolled during active disease. Each CDR3 is given with its conserved first and last residue. The D gene is left open where the match is weak. Part of the rows lack a size; the others show once, few, many or a class for expanded clones.

j_call,d_call,clone_size,v_call,cdr3_nt,cdr3_aa
TRBJ1-6,TRBD1,.,TRBV3-1/TRBV3-2,TGTGCCAGCAGACAGGGGGATTCACCCCTCCACTTT,CASRQGDSPLHF
TRBJ1-2,.,few,TRBV28,TGTGCCAGCAGTTTAGCGGGGGGCGGTGGCTACACCTTC,CASSLAGGGGYTF
TRBJ1-1,.,few,TRBV19,TGTGCCAGTCAGGGAGCTTTCTTT,CASQGAFF
TRBJ1-5,.,.,TRBV19,TGTGCCAGTACCCCTCGAGGCGGATACAATCAGCCCCAGCATTTT,CASTPRGGYNQPQHF
TRBJ2-3,.,.,TRBV5-1,TGCGCCAGCAGCTTCGGACAGCCCACAGATACGCAGTATTTT,CASSFGQPTDTQYF
TRBJ2-7,.,.,TRBV18,TGTGCCAGCTCACCCGACAGCTACGAGCAGTACTTC,CASSPDSYEQYF
TRBJ1-1,.,.,TRBV12-3/TRBV12-4,TGTGCCAGCAGTGACGATTCAGTTTCTAGAGCTTTCTTT,CASSDDSVSRAFF
TRBJ2-5,TRBD2,once,TRBV11-2,TGTGCCAGCAGCCTATTAGCGGGAGTACAAGAGACCCAGTACTTC,CASSLLAGVQETQYF
TRBJ1-5,.,.,TRBV19,TGTGCCAGTAGTGCCCTCAGGGATCAGCCCCAGCATTTT,CASSALRDQPQHF
TRBJ2-1,.,.,TRBV19,TGTGCCAGTAGTATAGATCGGCGGTCTGAGCAGTTCTTC,CASSIDRRSEQFF
TRBJ2-1,TRBD1,.,TRBV5-4,TGTGCCAGCAGCAGCGACAGGGGGCTGTACAATGAGCAGTTCTTC,CASSSDRGLYNEQFF
TRBJ2-1,TRBD2,.,TRBV4-2,TGTGCCAGCAGCCAAGATCATAGCGGGTTCTACAATGAGCAGTTCTTC,CASSQDHSGFYNEQFF
TRBJ2-1,TRBD2,.,TRBV7-4,TGTGCCAGCAGCTTAGTTAGCGGGAGGGACAATGAGCAGTTCTTC,CASSLVSGRDNEQFF
TRBJ2-1,TRBD1,.,TRBV5-1,TGCGCCAGCAACCGGGACAGGGGAGACGATGAGCAGTTCTTC,CASNRDRGDDEQFF
TRBJ2-6,TRBD1,.,TRBV5-1,TGCGCCAGCAGCTTGGTAGGGGGCGCCTCTGGGGCCAACGTCCTGACTTTC,CASSLVGGASGANVLTF
TRBJ1-6,.,few,TRBV7-8,TGTGCCAGCAGCTTTGAGAGCGGAACTAATTCACCCCTCCACTTT,CASSFESGTNSPLHF
TRBJ2-7,.,many,TRBV19,TGTGCCAGTAGTATATACGGCTACGAGCAGTACTTC,CASSIYGYEQYF
TRBJ1-2,.,.,TRBV5-1,TGCGCCAGCAGCTTGGAGGCAGGGCTGGGTGGCTACACCTTC,CASSLEAGLGGYTF
TRBJ2-3,TRBD2,.,TRBV2,TGTGCCAGCAGTGGACTAGCGGTCACAGATACGCAGTATTTT,CASSGLAVTDTQYF
TRBJ2-4,TRBD2,.,TRBV9,TGTGCCAGCAGCGGAGGGACTAGCGGGGGTAGGGATGCCAAAAACATTCAGTACTTC,CASSGGTSGGRDAKNIQYF
TRBJ1-2,.,.,TRBV5-1,TGCGCCAGCAGCTCAACGGGACAAGCATCATATGGCTACACCTTC,CASSSTGQASYGYTF
TRBJ2-3,TRBD1,.,TRBV5-1,TGCGCCAGCTCTCAGGGGGCCCCGGACACAGATACGCAGTATTTT,CASSQGAPDTDTQYF
TRBJ1-4,.,once,TRBV24-1,TGTGCCACCAGTCCCTACAGGGTCGGGAATGAAAAACTGTTTTTT,CATSPYRVGNEKLFF
TRBJ2-1,.,.,TRBV5-1,TGCGCCAGCAGCTTGGGGGGCACCGGGTACAATGAGCAGTTCTTC,CASSLGGTGYNEQFF
TRBJ2-4,TRBD2,.,TRBV28,TGTGCCAGCACTTTCTATGGGAGGGGAGAAAACATTCAGTACTTC,CASTFYGRGENIQYF
TRBJ2-3,.,once,TRBV10-1,TGCGCCAGCTCTCGGCAGGGAACAGATACGCAGTATTTT,CASSRQGTDTQYF
TRBJ2-1,.,.,TRBV3-1/TRBV3-2,TGTGCCAGCAGCCAAGACCGAGGGAGAACCTACAATGAGCAGTTCTTC,CASSQDRGRTYNEQFF
TRBJ1-1,.,.,TRBV5-6,TGTGCCAGCAGCTTCGTGAACACTGAAGCTTTCTTT,CASSFVNTEAFF
TRBJ1-1,.,.,TRBV3-1/TRBV3-2,TGTGCCAGCAACCACGGGGAGAACACTGAAGCTTTCTTT,CASNHGENTEAFF
TRBJ1-4,.,.,TRBV3-1/TRBV3-2,TGTGCCAGCAGCCAAAGGGCGGGGGGAGAAAAACTGTTTTTT,CASSQRAGGEKLFF
TRBJ1-1,TRBD1,.,TRBV6-2/TRBV6-3,TGTGCCAGCAGTGACTACAGGGGAACTGAAGCTTTCTTT,CASSDYRGTEAFF
TRBJ2-5,.,few,TRBV14,TGTGCCAGCAGCCCGGAGGGTCGGTGGGAGACCCAGTACTTC,CASSPEGRWETQYF
TRBJ1-1,.,once,TRBV5-1,TGCGCCAGCAGCTTGAGGTCGGGTTCTGAAGCTTTCTTT,CASSLRSGSEAFF
TRBJ2-1,.,.,TRBV7-3,TGTGCCAGCAGCCGCGAGCCGAGCTCCTACAATGAGCAGTTCTTC,CASSREPSSYNEQFF
TRBJ2-1,TRBD1,once,TRBV10-3,TGTGCCATCAGGAAGACAGGGGTTGAGCAGTTCTTC,CAIRKTGVEQFF
TRBJ2-1,TRBD2,.,TRBV4-1,TGCGCCAGCAGCCTAGCGGGGGGGCCCGTTGAGCAGTTCTTC,CASSLAGGPVEQFF
TRBJ2-6,TRBD1,.,TRBV29-1,TGCAGCGTGGGACAGGGCGGTGGGGCCAACGTCCTGACTTTC,CSVGQGGGANVLTF
TRBJ1-4,.,.,TRBV6-5,TGTGCCAGCAGAAGGGGGAAAGGGGTAGCGGAAAAACTGTTTTTT,CASRRGKGVAEKLFF
TRBJ1-4,.,.,TRBV2,TGTGCCAGCACACTAATGGCCGGCGCTAGTAATGAAAAACTGTTTTTT,CASTLMAGASNEKLFF
TRBJ2-5,TRBD1,few,TRBV10-1,TGCGCCATCCAGGGGGCAGAAGAGACCCAGTACTTC,CAIQGAEETQYF
TRBJ1-2,.,.,TRBV29-1,TGCAGCGCCCAAACCCAGTTGGGAGATGGCTACACCTTC,CSAQTQLGDGYTF
TRBJ2-7,TRBD2,.,TRBV29-1,TGCAGCATGACTAGCGGAGGCGGGGAGAGCTACGAGCAGTACTTC,CSMTSGGGESYEQYF
TRBJ1-5,.,.,TRBV6-5,TGTGCCAGCAGTTACCGGGGTGGTCAGCCCCAGCATTTT,CASSYRGGQPQHF
TRBJ2-6,TRBD2,.,TRBV4-1,TGCGCCAGCAGCCTAGGGACGGGAGGCTCTGGGGCCAACGTCCTGACTTTC,CASSLGTGGSGANVLTF